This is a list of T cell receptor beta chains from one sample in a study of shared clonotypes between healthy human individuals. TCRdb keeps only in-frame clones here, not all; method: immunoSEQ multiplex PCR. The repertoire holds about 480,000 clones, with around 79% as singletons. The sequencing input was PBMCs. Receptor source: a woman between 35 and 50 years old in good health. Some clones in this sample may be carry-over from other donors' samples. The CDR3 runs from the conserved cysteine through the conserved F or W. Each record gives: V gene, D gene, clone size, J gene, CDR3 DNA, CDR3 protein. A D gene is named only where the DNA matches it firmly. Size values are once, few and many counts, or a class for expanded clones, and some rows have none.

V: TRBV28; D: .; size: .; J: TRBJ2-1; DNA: TGTGCCAGCAGGCGAGATACCAGCAATGAGCAGTTCTTC; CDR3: CASRRDTSNEQFF
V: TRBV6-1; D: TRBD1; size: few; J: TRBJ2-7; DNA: TGTGCCGGCGCGACGGGACAGGACCCCTACGAGCAGTACTTC; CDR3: CAGATGQDPYEQYF
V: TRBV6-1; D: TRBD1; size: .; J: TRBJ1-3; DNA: TGTGCCAGCAGTGACCCCCCGGGACAGGGGTTTGGAAACACCATATATTTT; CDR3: CASSDPPGQGFGNTIYF
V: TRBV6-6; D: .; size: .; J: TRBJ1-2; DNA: TGTGCCAGCAGCTACCTGGGGGTTAACTATGGCTACACCTTC; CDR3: CASSYLGVNYGYTF
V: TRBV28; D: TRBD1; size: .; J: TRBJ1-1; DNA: TGTGCCAGCAGTCGAAGGACAGGTGAAGCTTTCTTT; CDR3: CASSRRTGEAFF
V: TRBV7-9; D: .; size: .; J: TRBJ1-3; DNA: TGTGCCAGCAGCTTAGGGGGGAGTGAGAGCAACTCTGGAAACACCATATATTTT; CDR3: CASSLGGSESNSGNTIYF
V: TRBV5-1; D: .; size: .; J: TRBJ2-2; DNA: TGCGCCAGCAGCGTCGACACGAACACCGGGGAGCTGTTTTTT; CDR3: CASSVDTNTGELFF
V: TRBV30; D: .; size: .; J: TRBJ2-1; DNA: TGTGCCCGAACCAGGGGCGGGACCTACAATGAGCAGTTCTTC; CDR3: CARTRGGTYNEQFF
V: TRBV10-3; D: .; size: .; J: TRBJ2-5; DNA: TGTGCCATCAGTGAGGGTAGTCAAGAGACCCAGTACTTC; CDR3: CAISEGSQETQYF
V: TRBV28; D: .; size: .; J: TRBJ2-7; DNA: TGTGCCAGCAGTTTAGTCCTCCGGCAGGGGCACTGGGGGGAGCAGTACTTC; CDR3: CASSLVLRQGHWGEQYF
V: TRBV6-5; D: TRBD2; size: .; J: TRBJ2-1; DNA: TGTGCCAGCAGTTCACACGGCGGGGGTGGCAATGAGCAGTTCTTC; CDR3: CASSSHGGGGNEQFF
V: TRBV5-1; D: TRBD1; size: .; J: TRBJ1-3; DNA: TGCGCCAGCAGCTTGCTAGGGGGCGATGGAAACACCATATATTTT; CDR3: CASSLLGGDGNTIYF
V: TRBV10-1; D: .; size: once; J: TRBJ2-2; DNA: TGCGCCAGCAAGGCCAGCCCGAACACCGGGGAGCTGTTTTTT; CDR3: CASKASPNTGELFF
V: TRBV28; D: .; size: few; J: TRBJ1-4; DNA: TGTGCCAGCAGGCCTGGGGCAGTGACCAATGAAAAACTGTTTTTT; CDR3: CASRPGAVTNEKLFF
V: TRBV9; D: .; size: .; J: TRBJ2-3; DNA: TGTGCCAGCAGCACCCGGTCCTTCACAGATACGCAGTATTTT; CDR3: CASSTRSFTDTQYF
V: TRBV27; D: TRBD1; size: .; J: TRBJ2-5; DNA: TGTGCCAGCAGTTGGACAGGGGGAGAGACCCAGTACTTC; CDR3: CASSWTGGETQYF
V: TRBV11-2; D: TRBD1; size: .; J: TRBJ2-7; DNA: TGTGCCAGCAGCTTAGTAGCGACAGGGGGCAGGTACGAGCAGTACTTC; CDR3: CASSLVATGGRYEQYF
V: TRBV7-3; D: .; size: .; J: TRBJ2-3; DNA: TGTGCCAGCAGCTTAACAGCAGCAGATACGCAGTATTTT; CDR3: CASSLTAADTQYF
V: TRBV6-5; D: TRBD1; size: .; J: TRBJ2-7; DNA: TGTGCCAGCAGTTCCGCCCCCGGGACAGGGGGCTACGAGCAGTACTTC; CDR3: CASSSAPGTGGYEQYF
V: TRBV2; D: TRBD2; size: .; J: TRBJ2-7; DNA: TGTGCCAGCAGTCGACTAGCGGGCCTAACCTACGAGCAGTACTTC; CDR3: CASSRLAGLTYEQYF
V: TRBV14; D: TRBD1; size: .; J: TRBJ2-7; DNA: TGTGCCAGCAGCCGACCGGGACAGCGCTTAGAGCAGTACTTC; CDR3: CASSRPGQRLEQYF
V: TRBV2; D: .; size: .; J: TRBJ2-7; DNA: TGTGCCAGCAGTGAACAGGGTACGAGCGAGCAGTACTTC; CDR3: CASSEQGTSEQYF
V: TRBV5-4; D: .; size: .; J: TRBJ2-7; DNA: TGTGCCAGCAGCTCGGGGGGCAATCGCGGCGAGCAGTACTTC; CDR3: CASSSGGNRGEQYF
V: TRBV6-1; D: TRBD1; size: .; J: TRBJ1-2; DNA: TGTGCCAGCAGGGGACAGGGTGAACTCTATGGCTACACCTTC; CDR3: CASRGQGELYGYTF
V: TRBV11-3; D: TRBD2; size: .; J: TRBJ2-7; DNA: TGTGCCAGCAGCCCCGGGGGGAAATACGAGCAGTACTTC; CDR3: CASSPGGKYEQYF
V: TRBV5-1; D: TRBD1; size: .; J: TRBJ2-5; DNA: TGCGCCAGCAGCTTAGCCGGGACAGGGGGCTCGGAGACCCAGTACTTC; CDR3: CASSLAGTGGSETQYF
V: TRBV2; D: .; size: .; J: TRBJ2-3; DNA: TGTGCCAGCCGGACGGGGGGCACAGATACGCAGTATTTT; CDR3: CASRTGGTDTQYF
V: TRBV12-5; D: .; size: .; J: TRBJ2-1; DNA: TGTGCTAGTGGTTTGAGCCGGACCCCCGGTGGGTGGGTACAGCAGTTCTTC; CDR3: CASGLSRTPGGWVQQFF
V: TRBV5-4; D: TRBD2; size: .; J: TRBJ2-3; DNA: TGTGCCAGCTCTTCTGGACTAGCGGGAGTTATAGATACGCAGTATTTT; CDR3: CASSSGLAGVIDTQYF
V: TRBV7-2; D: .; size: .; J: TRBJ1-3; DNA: TGTGCCAGCAGCCCCTCTGGAAACACCATATATTTT; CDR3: CASSPSGNTIYF
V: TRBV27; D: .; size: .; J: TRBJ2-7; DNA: TGTGCCAGCAGTTTATGGAACTACAAGCAGTACTTC; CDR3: CASSLWNYKQYF
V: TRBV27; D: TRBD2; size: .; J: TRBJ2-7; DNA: TGTGCCAGCAGTTTATCGAGGACGGGAGGTGCAGGCGAGCAGTACTTC; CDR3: CASSLSRTGGAGEQYF
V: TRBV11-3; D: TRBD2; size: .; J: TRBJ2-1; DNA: TGTGCCAGCAGCTTAGTTCGGGGGGATGAGCAGTTCTTC; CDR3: CASSLVRGDEQFF
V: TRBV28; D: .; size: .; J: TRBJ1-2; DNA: TGTGCCAGCAGAAAAGGGACCGCTAACTATGGCTACACCTTC; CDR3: CASRKGTANYGYTF
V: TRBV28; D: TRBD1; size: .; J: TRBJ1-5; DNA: TGTGCCAGCAGTTTGTACAGGGGGCAAACGGGTCAGCCCCAGCATTTT; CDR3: CASSLYRGQTGQPQHF
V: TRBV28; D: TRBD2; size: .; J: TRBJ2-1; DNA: TGTGCCAGCAGTCTCCAGACTAGCGGTAAGCAGTTCTTC; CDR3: CASSLQTSGKQFF
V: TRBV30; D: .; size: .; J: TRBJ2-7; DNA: TGTGCCTGGAGTGCGGGCGGGTTCGATGACCAAAATTACGAGCAGTACTTC; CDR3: CAWSAGGFDDQNYEQYF
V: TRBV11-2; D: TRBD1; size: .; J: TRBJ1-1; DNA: TGTGCCAGCAGCCCCATGGACAGGGGAGACACTGAAGCTTTCTTT; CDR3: CASSPMDRGDTEAFF
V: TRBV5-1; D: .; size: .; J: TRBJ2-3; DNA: TGCGCCAGCAGCTTGTTAAGCGGCACAGATACGCAGTATTTT; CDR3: CASSLLSGTDTQYF
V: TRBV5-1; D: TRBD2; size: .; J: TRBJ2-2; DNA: TGCGCCAGCAGCCTGGGACTAGCGGGAGTTCTCACCGGGGAGCTGTTTTTT; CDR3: CASSLGLAGVLTGELFF
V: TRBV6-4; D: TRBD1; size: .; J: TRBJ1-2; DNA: TGTGCCAGCAGTCCCGGGACAGGGACCTTCTATGGCTACACCTTC; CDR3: CASSPGTGTFYGYTF
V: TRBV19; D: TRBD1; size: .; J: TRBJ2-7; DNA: TGTGCCAGTAGGGGAGACAGGGGACGCTACGAGCAGTACTTC; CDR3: CASRGDRGRYEQYF
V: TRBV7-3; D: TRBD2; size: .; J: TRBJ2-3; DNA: TGTGCCAGCAGCCCACAACCGGGACTAGCGGGAGATACGCAGTATTTT; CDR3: CASSPQPGLAGDTQYF
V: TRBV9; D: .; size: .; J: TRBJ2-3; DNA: TGTGCCAGCAGTCCCGGGACCGTCACAGATACGCAGTATTTT; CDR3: CASSPGTVTDTQYF
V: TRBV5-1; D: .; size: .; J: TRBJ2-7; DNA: TGCGCCAGCAGCTTAGGCGGAAGAGCCTACGAGCAGTACTTC; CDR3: CASSLGGRAYEQYF
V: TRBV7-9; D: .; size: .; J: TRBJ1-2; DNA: TGTGCCACCCAAACACAGGGAAACTATGGCTACACCTTC; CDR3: CATQTQGNYGYTF
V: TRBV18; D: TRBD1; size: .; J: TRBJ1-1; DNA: TGTGCCAGCTCACCCCGCGGGACAGGAGATACTGAAGCTTTCTTT; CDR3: CASSPRGTGDTEAFF
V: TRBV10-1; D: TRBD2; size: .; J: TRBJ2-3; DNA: TGCGCCAGCAGTGAGAGGCTAGCGGGGGCAGATACGCAGTATTTT; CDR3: CASSERLAGADTQYF
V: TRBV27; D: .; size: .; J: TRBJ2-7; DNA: TGTGCCAGCAGTGCCCGCGGCCGTTTGGGATCCGAGCAGTACTTC; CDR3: CASSARGRLGSEQYF
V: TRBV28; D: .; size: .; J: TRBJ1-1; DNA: TGTGCCAGCAGTTCCCTCGACAGCTACACTGAAGCTTTCTTT; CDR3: CASSSLDSYTEAFF
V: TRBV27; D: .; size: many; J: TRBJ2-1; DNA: TGTGCCAGCAGTTTTCTATCGGAGGGTAGCGGTGAGCAGTTCTTC; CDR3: CASSFLSEGSGEQFF